Listed here are 25 T cell receptor beta chains from one sample, sequenced in a study of blood T cell repertoires in COVID-19. Sequencing used immunoSEQ multiplex PCR; TCRdb keeps in-frame clones, though not all of them. Of about 260,000 clones detected, less than 90% appear once; the ten largest clones hold about 4.1%. The source material was peripheral blood. The receptor set was obtained from a man between 60 and 75 years old who had recovered from COVID-19.

The genes are TRBV30 and TRBJ1-5; D gene ambiguous. Trimming left V 2 bases short and J 5 bases short, with 13 bases between. Germline assignment: CDR1 GTSNPN and CDR2 SVGIG (reference sequence). This CDR3 spans 14 amino acids. The DNA for the CDR3 is TGTGCCTGGAGTACGGAGTCCCGGTATCAGCCCCAGCATTTT. It encodes CAWSTESRYQPQHF.

V usage is TRBV11-2 and J usage is TRBJ1-4, with D hard to call. The length of the CDR3 is 14 residues. Germline loops: CDR1 SGHAT, CDR2 FQNNGV. The V end was cut by 1 base, the J end by 5 bases, with 8 bases between. CDR3 in amino acids: CASSLVPRNEKLFF. CDR3 DNA sequence: TGTGCCAGCAGCTTAGTTCCCCGGAATGAAAAACTGTTTTTT.

The rearrangement links TRBV7-6 to TRBJ2-1; TRBD1 matches at 8 bases. Trimming cost V 1 base and J 5 bases; bases outside gene matches: 10. Germline values: CDR1 SGHVS, CDR2 FNYEAQ. CDR3 size: 17 residues. The CDR3 here is CASSLGGDRFIHNEQFF. CDR3 bases: TGTGCCAGCAGCTTAGGGGGGGACAGGTTCATCCACAATGAGCAGTTCTTC.

The V gene is TRBV28, the J gene TRBJ1-5, with a possible D match to TRBD1 (5 bases). Trimming left V 6 bases short and J 2 bases short, with 14 bases between. CDR1 is MDHEN, CDR2 SYDVKM, per germline. CDR3 length equals 15 residues. CDR3 sequence: CASSRGGGRNQPQHF. The CDR3 nucleotides read TGTGCCAGCAGCCGCGGGGGGGGTCGCAATCAGCCCCAGCATTTT.

V usage is TRBV14 and J usage is TRBJ2-3; 10 bases map to TRBD2. The CDR3 has 16 amino acids. Trimming cost V 5 bases and J 4 bases; bases outside gene matches: 9. Germline-derived CDR1 and CDR2 are SGHDN and FVKESK. This CDR3 is CASSIRLAGLADTQYF. In DNA, the CDR3 is TGTGCCAGCAGCATCCGACTAGCGGGTTTGGCAGATACGCAGTATTTT.

The rearrangement uses TRBV11-2 and TRBJ2-3, with 9 bases lining up with TRBD2. The CDR3 extends over 16 amino acids. Germline CDR1 SGHAT, CDR2 FQNNGV. V shed 1 base, J shed 1 base, and the junction held 3 bases outside the gene matches. Here the CDR3 reads CASSLGVAGGTDTQYF. The CDR3 DNA follows: TGTGCCAGCAGCTTAGGGGTAGCGGGGGGCACAGATACGCAGTATTTT. The full variable domain, rest sourced from reference TRBV11-2 and TRBJ2-3, is EAGVAQSPRYKIIEKRQSVAFWCNPISGHATLYWYQQILGQGPKLLIQFQNNGVVDDSQLPKDRFSAERLKGVDSTLKIQPAKLEDSAVYLCASSLGVAGGTDTQYFGPGTRLTVL.

CDR3 amino acids: CASSLLSSLGEQYF. The CDR3 nucleotides read TGTGCCAGCAGTCTCCTTAGCTCCCTCGGGGAGCAGTACTTC. The chain is built from TRBV3-1 (or the pseudogene TRBV3-2) and TRBJ2-7; D gene ambiguous. This CDR3 has 14 amino acids. Germline V gene lookup returns CDR1 LGHDT and CDR2 YNNKEL (reference sequence). V shed 6 bases and J shed 7 bases, with 19 bases lying between them.

This clone was counted once. The chain uses TRBV7-9 and TRBJ1-4; D might be TRBD1 (5 bases). Germline CDR1 and CDR2: SEHNR and FQNEAQ (reference sequence). Trimming pared 1 base from V and 5 bases from J, leaving 8 bases between. The CDR3 extends over 14 amino acids. The CDR3: CASSLGQGNEKLFF. The CDR3 bases are TGTGCCAGCAGCTTAGGGCAGGGAAATGAAAAACTGTTTTTT.

The chain links TRBV10-2 to TRBJ2-5; 8 nucleotides match TRBD2. The CDR3 extends over 14 amino acids. Unmatched junction bases numbered 5, after V lost 8 bases and J lost 0 bases. Germline lookup yields CDR1 WSHSY and CDR2 SAAADI. The DNA of the CDR3 is TGCGCCAGCCGGACTAGCCCGTACCAAGAGACCCAGTACTTC. Encoded protein: CASRTSPYQETQYF.

This chain links TRBV5-6 with TRBJ1-2, with 7 bases that match TRBD1. The CDR3 runs to 14 residues. Germline CDR1 and CDR2: SGHDT and YYEEEE. The V and J ends lost 1 base and 7 bases, in that order; junction bases with no gene match: 7. The CDR3: CASSLPGQSPGYTF. As DNA, the CDR3 is TGTGCCAGCAGCTTGCCGGGACAGAGTCCTGGCTACACCTTC.

The rearrangement joins TRBV12-5 to TRBJ2-1; a possible D gene is TRBD2 (6 bases). This CDR3 region has 13 residues. V gave up 2 bases and J gave up 10 bases, with 12 bases separating them. Germline values: CDR1 LGHNT, CDR2 FRNRAP. This CDR3 reads CASGLPPGLEQFF. The CDR3 region has the DNA TGTGCTAGTGGTTTGCCCCCGGGACTCGAGCAGTTCTTC. The full variable domain, completed using reference TRBV12-5 and TRBJ2-1, is DARVTQTPRHKVTEMGQEVTMRCQPILGHNTVFWYRQTMMQGLELLAYFRNRAPLDDSGMPKDRFSAEMPDATLATLKIQPSEPRDSAVYFCASGLPPGLEQFFGPGTRLTVL.

The chain is built from TRBV5-6 and TRBJ1-2; D possibly corresponds to TRBD1 (6 bases). Germline-derived CDR1 and CDR2 are SGHDT and YYEEEE. Trimming shortened V by 3 bases and J by 0 bases, and 18 bases separated the two germline ends. This CDR3 is built from 17 residues. DNA of the CDR3: TGTGCCAGCAGCTGGCGGGGGGGCGCCGCTACTAACTATGGCTACACCTTC. As protein: CASSWRGGAATNYGYTF.

The chain recombines TRBV5-1 with TRBJ1-4; tentatively, D is TRBD1 (6 bases). V lost 3 bases and J lost 4, with 16 bases in between. Germline assignment: CDR1 SGHRS and CDR2 YFSETQ. This CDR3 contains 16 residues. DNA for the CDR3: TGCGCCAGCAGCTCCTCCCTTGGGGGCCGTAATGAAAAACTGTTTTTT. Protein product: CASSSSLGGRNEKLFF.

V and J are TRBV25-1 and TRBJ2-7; a possible D gene is TRBD1 (6 bases). Deletions cut 8 bases from V and 7 bases from J, with 18 bases between. Germline loops: CDR1 MGHDK, CDR2 SYGVNS. The CDR3 covers 13 residues. DNA for the CDR3: TGTGCCAGCTCTTCCACAGGGAATCGGGAGCAGTACTTC. The encoded protein is CASSSTGNREQYF.

This clone has only one observation. DNA of the CDR3: TGTGCCAGCAGTATCCCCCACGGCGGCGACACTGAAGCTTTCTTT. It encodes CASSIPHGGDTEAFF. The chain links TRBV6-6 to TRBJ1-1; D remains ambiguous. V was shortened by 5 bases and J by 3 bases, with 16 bases between the two germline ends. Germline V lookup: CDR1 MNHNY, CDR2 SVGAGI (reference sequence). This CDR3 contains 15 residues.

This chain connects TRBV30 to TRBJ1-1, with TRBD1 as a possible D gene (6 bases). V was trimmed by 3 bases and J by 5 bases, leaving 22 bases between them. Per the germline V gene, CDR1 is GTSNPN and CDR2 is SVGIG (reference sequence). The CDR3 extends over 16 amino acids. The CDR3 is CAWRGVGTGMRTEAFF. CDR3 nucleotide sequence: TGTGCCTGGAGAGGGGTAGGCACAGGGATGAGAACTGAAGCTTTCTTT.

The chain's CDR3 is CASTWTGGDAYEQYF. CDR3 DNA: TGTGCCAGCACCTGGACAGGGGGCGATGCTTACGAGCAGTACTTC. The rearrangement uses TRBV2 and TRBJ2-7, with 11 bases identical to TRBD1. Germline CDR1 is SNHLY and CDR2 is FYNNEI. The CDR3 is made up of 15 amino acids. The ends lost 7 bases at V and 4 bases at J; junction bases unmatched: 9.

This rearrangement joins TRBV5-4 to TRBJ2-7; 7 nucleotides agree with TRBD1. Germline V gene lookup returns CDR1 SGHNT and CDR2 YYREEE (reference sequence). After removal of 4 bases from V and 2 bases from J, the junction contained 6 bases not matched to a gene. CDR3 length: 14 amino acids. The CDR3 here is CASSAGQATYEQYF. In nucleotides, the CDR3 is TGTGCCAGCAGCGCCGGACAGGCCACCTACGAGCAGTACTTC.

The V and J genes are TRBV5-1 and TRBJ1-2; D possibly corresponds to TRBD1 (6 bases). Deletions cut 1 base from V and 7 bases from J, with 14 bases between. The CDR3 runs to 14 residues. Per germline, CDR1 SGHRS and CDR2 YFSETQ. The CDR3: CASSLTGPSRGYTF. The CDR3, as DNA: TGCGCCAGCAGCTTGACAGGGCCTTCCCGTGGCTACACCTTC.

The chain couples TRBV19 to TRBJ2-5; TRBD2 matches 8 bases. Germline values: CDR1 LNHDA, CDR2 SQIVND (reference sequence). This CDR3 region has 17 residues. The V and J ends lost 1 base and 1 base, in that order; junction bases with no gene match: 8. The CDR3 is CASSIAAAGGPQETQYF. CDR3 DNA: TGTGCCAGTAGTATAGCCGCGGCGGGGGGTCCCCAAGAGACCCAGTACTTC.

The V call is TRBV4-1, the J call TRBJ1-2; D ambiguous. V was trimmed by 4 bases and J by 8 bases, leaving 17 bases between them. The germline gives CDR1 MGHRA, CDR2 YSYEKL. The CDR3 totals 14 residues. The CDR3 sequence is CASSRQALKMGYTF. CDR3 DNA sequence: TGCGCCAGCAGCCGCCAGGCTCTAAAGATGGGCTACACCTTC.

Only one count was recorded for this clone. This chain connects TRBV19 to TRBJ2-7, with 11 bases identical to TRBD1. Germline lookup yields CDR1 LNHDA and CDR2 SQIVND (reference sequence). This CDR3 is 13 amino acids long. V lost 5 bases and J lost 5; bases outside the gene matches: 2. The CDR3 coding sequence is TGTGCCAGTAGTCGGACAGGGGGCAACGAGCAGTACTTC. This translates into CASSRTGGNEQYF.

The gene calls are TRBV7-6 and TRBJ1-4; D remains unclear. Trimming stripped 1 base from V and 5 bases from J, with 14 bases between. CDR1 and CDR2 (germline): SGHVS, FNYEAQ. The CDR3 is 16 residues long. The CDR3 protein is CASSLVELSTNEKLFF. CDR3 coding DNA: TGTGCCAGCAGCTTAGTGGAGCTAAGTACCAATGAAAAACTGTTTTTT.

The chain uses TRBV3-1 (or the pseudogene TRBV3-2) and TRBJ2-5, with 13 bases fitting TRBD2. V lost 9 bases to trimming and J lost 1 base; unmatched junction nucleotides: 2. The CDR3 totals 14 residues. Germline lookup yields CDR1 LGHDT and CDR2 YNNKEL (reference sequence). CDR3 sequence (DNA): TGTGCCAGTAGGACTAGCGGGGGCCAAGAGACCCAGTACTTC. Its translation: CASRTSGGQETQYF.

The chain joins TRBV7-3 to TRBJ2-2, with D possibly TRBD2 on 6 matching bases. Trimming cost V 5 bases and J 6 bases, with 13 bases left between them. This CDR3 spans 14 amino acids. In germline, CDR1 is SGHTA, CDR2 FQGTGA. CDR3 in amino acids: CASSPDGLPGELFF. DNA for the CDR3: TGTGCCAGCAGCCCCGACGGACTACCCGGGGAGCTGTTTTTT. Complete variable domain (other parts from reference TRBV7-3 and TRBJ2-2): GAGVSQTPSNKVTEKGKYVELRCDPISGHTALYWYRQSLGQGPEFLIYFQGTGAADDSGLPNDRFFAVRPEGSVSTLKIQRTERGDSAVYLCASSPDGLPGELFFGEGSRLTVL.